This T cell receptor (beta chain) was identified in a study of T cell responses to AZD1222 COVID-19 vaccine. General observations from the study: Seropositive AZD1222 recipients at baseline numbered only 6 or 7. Rises in breadth and depth of Spike-specific TCRs came after two AZD1222 doses.

Repertoires were generated with immunoSEQ multiplex PCR, while TCRdb's copy carries only in-frame clones and drops some. The sample includes some 130,000 clones, 80% to 95% seen only once; the top ten take around 3%. V lost 4 bases and J 4 bases, leaving 14 bases between the germline ends. This CDR3 is built from 15 residues. Germline CDR1 MNHEY, CDR2 SVGEGT. The sample holds one count of this clone. Its antigen is unknown. The material was peripheral blood, obtained on day 0 of AZD1222 vaccination. The chain links TRBV6-2 or TRBV6-3 to TRBJ1-5; D is possibly TRBD1 (6 bases). The sequence came from an adult in good health. In DNA form, the CDR3 reads TGTGCCAGCAGTTCTACAGGGATGAGAAATCAGCCCCAGCATTTT. Translating gives CASSSTGMRNQPQHF.